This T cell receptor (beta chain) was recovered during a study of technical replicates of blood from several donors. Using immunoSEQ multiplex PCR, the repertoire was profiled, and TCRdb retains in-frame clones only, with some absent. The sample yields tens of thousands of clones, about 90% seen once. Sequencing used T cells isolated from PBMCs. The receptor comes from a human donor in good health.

CDR3 coding DNA: TGTGCCAGCAGCTTAGATGGTGGGGGCGCGAACACTGAAGCTTTCTTT. This codes for CASSLDGGGANTEAFF. This chain connects TRBV11-3 to TRBJ1-1; TRBD1 is a possible D gene (6 bases). CDR1 SGHNT and CDR2 YENEEA come from the germline V gene. The CDR3 is 16 amino acids. Trimming removed 0 bases at V and 1 base at J, with 12 bases between.